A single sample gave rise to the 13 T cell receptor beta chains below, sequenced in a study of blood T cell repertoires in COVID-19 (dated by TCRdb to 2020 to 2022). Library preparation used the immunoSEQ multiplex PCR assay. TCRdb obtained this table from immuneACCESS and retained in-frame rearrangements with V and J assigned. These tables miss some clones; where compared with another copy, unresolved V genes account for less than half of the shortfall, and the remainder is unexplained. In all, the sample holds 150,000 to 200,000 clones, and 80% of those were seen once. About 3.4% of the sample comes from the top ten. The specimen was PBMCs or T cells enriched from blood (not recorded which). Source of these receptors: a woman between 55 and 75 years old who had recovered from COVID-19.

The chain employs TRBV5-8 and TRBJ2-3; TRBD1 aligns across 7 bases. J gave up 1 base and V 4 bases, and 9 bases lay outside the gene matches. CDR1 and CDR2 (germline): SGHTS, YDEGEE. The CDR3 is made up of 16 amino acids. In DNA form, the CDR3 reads TGTGCCAGCAGCAAACAACAGGGGCTGCGCACAGATACGCAGTATTTT. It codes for CASSKQQGLRTDTQYF.

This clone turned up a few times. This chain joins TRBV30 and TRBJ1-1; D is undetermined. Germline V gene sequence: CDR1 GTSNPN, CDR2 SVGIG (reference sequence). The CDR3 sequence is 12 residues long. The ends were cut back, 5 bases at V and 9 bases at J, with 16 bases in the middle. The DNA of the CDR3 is TGTGCCTGGGTGTCCTCGGGTCGCCAAGCTTTCTTT. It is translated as CAWVSSGRQAFF. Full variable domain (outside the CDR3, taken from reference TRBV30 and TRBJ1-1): SQTIHQWPATLVQPVGSPLSLECTVEGTSNPNLYWYRQAAGRGLQLLFYSVGIGQISSEVPQNLSASRPQDRQFILSSKKLLLSDSGFYLCAWVSSGRQAFFGQGTRLTVV.

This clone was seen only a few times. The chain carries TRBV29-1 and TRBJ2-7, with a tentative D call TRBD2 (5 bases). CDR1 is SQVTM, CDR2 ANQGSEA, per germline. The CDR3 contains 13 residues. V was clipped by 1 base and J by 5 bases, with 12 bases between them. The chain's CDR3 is CSVEGGSLNEQYF. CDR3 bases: TGCAGCGTTGAAGGAGGGTCGCTCAACGAGCAGTACTTC.

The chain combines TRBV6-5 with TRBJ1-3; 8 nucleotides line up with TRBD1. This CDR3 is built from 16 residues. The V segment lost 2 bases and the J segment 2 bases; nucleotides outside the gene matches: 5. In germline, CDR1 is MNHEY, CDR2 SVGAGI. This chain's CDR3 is CASSYALGQAGNTIYF. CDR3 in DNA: TGTGCCAGCAGTTACGCCCTGGGACAGGCTGGAAACACCATATATTTT.

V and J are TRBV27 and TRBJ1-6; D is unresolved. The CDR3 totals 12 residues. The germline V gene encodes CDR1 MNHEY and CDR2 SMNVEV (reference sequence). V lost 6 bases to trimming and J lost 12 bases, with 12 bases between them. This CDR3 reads CASSRPGQPLHF. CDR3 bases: TGTGCCAGCAGCCGGCCAGGTCAACCCCTCCACTTT.

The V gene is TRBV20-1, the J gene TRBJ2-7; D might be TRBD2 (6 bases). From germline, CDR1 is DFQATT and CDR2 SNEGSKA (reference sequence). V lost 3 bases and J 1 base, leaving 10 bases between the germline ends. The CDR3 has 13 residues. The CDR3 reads CSASGGTSYEQYF. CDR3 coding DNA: TGCAGTGCTAGTGGAGGGACTTCCTACGAGCAGTACTTC.

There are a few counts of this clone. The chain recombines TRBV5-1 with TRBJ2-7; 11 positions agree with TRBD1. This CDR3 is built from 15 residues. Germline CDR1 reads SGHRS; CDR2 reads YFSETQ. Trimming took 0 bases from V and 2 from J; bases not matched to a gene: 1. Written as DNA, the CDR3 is TGCGCCAGCAGCTTGGCGGGACAGGGGGCCTACGAGCAGTACTTC. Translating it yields CASSLAGQGAYEQYF.

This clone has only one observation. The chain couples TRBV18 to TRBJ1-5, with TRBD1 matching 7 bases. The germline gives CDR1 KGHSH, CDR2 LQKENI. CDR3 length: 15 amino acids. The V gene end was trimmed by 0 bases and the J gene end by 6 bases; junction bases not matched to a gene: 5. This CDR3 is CASSPPRQGAQPQHF. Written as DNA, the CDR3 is TGTGCCAGCTCACCACCCAGACAGGGCGCTCAGCCCCAGCATTTT. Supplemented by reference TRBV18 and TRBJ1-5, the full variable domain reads NAGVMQNPRHLVRRRGQEARLRCSPMKGHSHVYWYRQLPEEGLKFMVYLQKENIIDESGMPKERFSAEFPKEGPSILRIQQVVRGDSAAYFCASSPPRQGAQPQHFGDGTRLSIL.

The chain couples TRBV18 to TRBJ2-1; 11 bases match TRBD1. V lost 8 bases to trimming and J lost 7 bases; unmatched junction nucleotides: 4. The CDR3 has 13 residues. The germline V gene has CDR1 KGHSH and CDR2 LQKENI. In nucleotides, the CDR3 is TGTGCCAGCCTAGGACAGGGGGCGAATGAGCAGTTCTTC. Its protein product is CASLGQGANEQFF.

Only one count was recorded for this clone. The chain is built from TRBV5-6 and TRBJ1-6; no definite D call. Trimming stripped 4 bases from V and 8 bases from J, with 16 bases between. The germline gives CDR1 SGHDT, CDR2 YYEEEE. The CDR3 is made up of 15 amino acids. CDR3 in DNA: TGTGCCAGCAGCATCCCTGGAGCTTGGGATTCACCCCTCCACTTT. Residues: CASSIPGAWDSPLHF. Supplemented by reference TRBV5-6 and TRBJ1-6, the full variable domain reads DAGVTQSPTHLIKTRGQQVTLRCSPKSGHDTVSWYQQALGQGPQFIFQYYEEEERQRGNFPDRFSGHQFPNYSSELNVNALLLGDSALYLCASSIPGAWDSPLHFGNGTRLTVT.

The CDR3 sequence is CASMTGQGRGNTEAFF. As DNA, the CDR3 is TGTGCCAGCATGACCGGACAGGGGAGAGGGAACACTGAAGCTTTCTTT. The chain recombines TRBV2 with TRBJ1-1; 9 bases are a match to TRBD1. The CDR3 has 16 amino acids. Germline V gene lookup returns CDR1 SNHLY and CDR2 FYNNEI. With V trimmed by 7 bases and J by 1 base, 10 bases remained unmatched.

The CDR3 bases are TGTGCCTGGAGTTGGGGGGGGAGCTCTGGGGCCAACGTCCTGACTTTC. It is translated as CAWSWGGSSGANVLTF. The genes are TRBV30 and TRBJ2-6; 7 bases agree with TRBD2. Germline CDR1 is GTSNPN and CDR2 is SVGIG (reference sequence). J was trimmed by 0 bases and V by 2 bases; bases with no gene match: 4. This CDR3 has 16 amino acids.

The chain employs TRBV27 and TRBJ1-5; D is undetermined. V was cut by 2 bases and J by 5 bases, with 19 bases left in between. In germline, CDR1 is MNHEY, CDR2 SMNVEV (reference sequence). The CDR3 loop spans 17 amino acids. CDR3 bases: TGTGCCAGCAGTTTAACTGGAGGTTCTGTGCTCTATCAGCCCCAGCATTTT. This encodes CASSLTGGSVLYQPQHF.